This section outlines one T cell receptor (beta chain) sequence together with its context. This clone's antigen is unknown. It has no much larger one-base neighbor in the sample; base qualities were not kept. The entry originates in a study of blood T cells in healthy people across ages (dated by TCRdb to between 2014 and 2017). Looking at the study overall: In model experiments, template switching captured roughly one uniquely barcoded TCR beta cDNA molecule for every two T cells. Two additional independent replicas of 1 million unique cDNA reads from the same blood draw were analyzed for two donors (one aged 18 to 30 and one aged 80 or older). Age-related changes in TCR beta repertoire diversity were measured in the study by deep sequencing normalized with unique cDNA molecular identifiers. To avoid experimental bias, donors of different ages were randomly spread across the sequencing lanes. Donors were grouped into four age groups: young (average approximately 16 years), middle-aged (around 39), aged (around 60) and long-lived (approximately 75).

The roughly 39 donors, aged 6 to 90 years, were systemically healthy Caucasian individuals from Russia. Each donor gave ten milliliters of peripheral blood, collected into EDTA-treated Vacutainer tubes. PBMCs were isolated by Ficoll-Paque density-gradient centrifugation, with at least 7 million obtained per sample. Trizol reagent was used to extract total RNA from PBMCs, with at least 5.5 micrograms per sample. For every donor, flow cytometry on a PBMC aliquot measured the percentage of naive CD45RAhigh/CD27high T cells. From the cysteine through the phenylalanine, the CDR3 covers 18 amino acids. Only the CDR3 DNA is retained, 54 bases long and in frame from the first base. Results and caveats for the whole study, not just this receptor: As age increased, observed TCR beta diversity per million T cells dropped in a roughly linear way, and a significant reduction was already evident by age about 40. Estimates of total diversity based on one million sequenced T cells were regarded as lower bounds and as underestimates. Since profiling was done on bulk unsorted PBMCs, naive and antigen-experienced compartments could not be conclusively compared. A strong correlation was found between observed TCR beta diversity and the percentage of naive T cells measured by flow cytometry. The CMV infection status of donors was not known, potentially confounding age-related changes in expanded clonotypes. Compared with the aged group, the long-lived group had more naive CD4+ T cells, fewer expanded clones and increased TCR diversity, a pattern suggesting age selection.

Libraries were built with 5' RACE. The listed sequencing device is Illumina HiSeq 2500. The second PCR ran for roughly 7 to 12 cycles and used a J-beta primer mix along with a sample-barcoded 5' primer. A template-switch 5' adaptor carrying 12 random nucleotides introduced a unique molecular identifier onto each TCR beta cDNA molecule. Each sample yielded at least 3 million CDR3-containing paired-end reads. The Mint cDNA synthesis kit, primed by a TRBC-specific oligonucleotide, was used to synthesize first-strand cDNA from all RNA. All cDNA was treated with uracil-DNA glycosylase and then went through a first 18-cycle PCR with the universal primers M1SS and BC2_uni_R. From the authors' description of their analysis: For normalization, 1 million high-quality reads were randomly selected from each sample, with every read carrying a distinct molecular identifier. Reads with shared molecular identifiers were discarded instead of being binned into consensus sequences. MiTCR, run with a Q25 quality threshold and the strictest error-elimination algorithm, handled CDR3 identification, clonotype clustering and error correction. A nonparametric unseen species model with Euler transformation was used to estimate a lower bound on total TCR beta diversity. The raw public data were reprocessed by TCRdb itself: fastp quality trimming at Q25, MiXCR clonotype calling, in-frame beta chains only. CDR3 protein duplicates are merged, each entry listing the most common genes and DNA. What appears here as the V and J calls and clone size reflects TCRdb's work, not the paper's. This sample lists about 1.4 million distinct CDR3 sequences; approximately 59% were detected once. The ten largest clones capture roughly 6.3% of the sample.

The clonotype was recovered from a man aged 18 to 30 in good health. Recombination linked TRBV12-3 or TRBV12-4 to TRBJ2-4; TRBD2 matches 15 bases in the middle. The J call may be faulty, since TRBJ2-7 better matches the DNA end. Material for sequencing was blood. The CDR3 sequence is CASRPGTSGRSISYEQYF. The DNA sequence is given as TGTGCCAGCAGGCCCGGGACTAGCGGGAGGTCGATCTCCTACGAGCAGTACTTC.